This T cell receptor beta chain was captured by sequencing in a study of PD-1 blockade in classical Hodgkin lymphoma. Findings of the study overall: In CD4+ cells, TCR diversity went up significantly by C4D1, but in CD8+ cells it did not. Partial responders and progressors had significantly lower baseline TCR diversity.

Comment on this clone: What it recognizes is unknown.

Germline V CDR1 and CDR2: MDHEN, SYDVKM. The CDR3 is 15 amino acids. The V gene lost 6 bases and the J gene lost 1 base, with 15 bases spanning the gap. Relapses following autologous stem cell transplantation were seen in all patients, with brentuximab vedotin exposure varying. TCRdb's copy holds only in-frame clones and misses some; the assay was immunoSEQ multiplex PCR. The profile shows 20,000 to 25,000 clones, over 60% of them singletons. The material sequenced was peripheral blood mononuclear cells (PBMCs), taken at baseline. This sequence was found in a human donor with classical Hodgkin lymphoma. The V gene is TRBV28, the J gene TRBJ1-2, with no clear D. In DNA form, the CDR3 reads TGTGCCAGCAGACAATCCGGCGGCAATAACTATGGCTACACCTTC. Translated, it gives CASRQSGGNNYGYTF.